The 12 T cell receptor beta chains listed next were all sequenced from one sample in a study of blood T cell repertoires in COVID-19. Generated by immunoSEQ multiplex PCR, the TCRdb table keeps only in-frame clones and is missing some. Of some 300,000 clones detected, more than 75% appear once; the ten largest clones hold approximately 1%. The sample comprised PBMCs or T cells enriched from blood (not recorded which). These receptors came from a woman aged 25 to 39 who had recovered from COVID-19.

Written as DNA, the CDR3 is TGTGCCAGCAGTCGATCGGGACAGCCGAGCTCCTACGAGCAGTACTTC. Residues: CASSRSGQPSSYEQYF. The chain couples TRBV27 to TRBJ2-7, with 7 bases lining up with TRBD1. Trimming removed 5 bases from V and 0 bases from J; junction bases left unmatched: 10. The CDR3 spans 16 residues. The germline CDR1 and CDR2 sequences are MNHEY and SMNVEV (reference sequence).

The chain joins TRBV7-2 to TRBJ1-1, with 8 bases lining up with TRBD1. Looked up from germline, CDR1 is SGHTA and CDR2 is FQGNSA. The V gene end was trimmed by 6 bases and the J gene end by 7 bases; junction bases not matched to a gene: 16. The CDR3 loop spans 16 amino acids. The CDR3 loop is CASSPMGRAGGGEAFF. The DNA of the CDR3 is TGTGCCAGCAGTCCAATGGGGAGGGCAGGGGGCGGTGAAGCTTTCTTT.

The CDR3 bases are TGCAGCGTTGAAGATCCTAACCAGGGGGCCGGTGGCTACACCTTC. Amino acid sequence: CSVEDPNQGAGGYTF. V is TRBV29-1 and J is TRBJ1-2; 8 bases align to TRBD1. This CDR3 spans 15 amino acids. Germline CDR1 reads SQVTM; CDR2 reads ANQGSEA. The trim removed 0 bases at V and 7 bases at J, leaving 10 bases unmatched.

The genes are TRBV4-1 and TRBJ2-1; 7 positions agree with TRBD2. V gave up 3 bases and J gave up 10 bases; unmatched junction bases: 6. The CDR3 has 13 residues. Germline values: CDR1 MGHRA, CDR2 YSYEKL. CDR3 sequence (DNA): TGCGCCAGCAGCCAGGACACCGGGGGGGAGCAGTTCTTC. Translation: CASSQDTGGEQFF.

The chain couples TRBV11-2 to TRBJ1-6; 10 bases are a match to TRBD1. Germline CDR1 is SGHAT and CDR2 is FQNNGV. This CDR3 spans 18 amino acids. V gave up 5 bases and J gave up 10 bases; unmatched junction bases: 17. The CDR3 here is CASSPRTGGLSTGSPLHF. CDR3 in DNA: TGTGCCAGCAGCCCCCGGACAGGGGGATTATCGACGGGATCACCCCTCCACTTT.

The J gene is TRBJ2-3, the V gene TRBV4-2; 8 nucleotides align to TRBD2. The CDR3 runs to 14 residues. After removal of 1 base from V and 9 bases from J, the junction contained 6 bases not matched to a gene. Germline CDR1 LGHNA, CDR2 YNFKEQ. The CDR3 loop is CASSQAGGARTQYF. The DNA of the CDR3 is TGTGCCAGCAGCCAAGCGGGGGGGGCCCGGACGCAGTATTTT.

In its sample, this clone was seen a few times. V gene TRBV19 combines with J gene TRBJ1-4, with 9 bases that match TRBD1. CDR3 size: 17 residues. CDR1 LNHDA and CDR2 SQIVND come from the germline V gene (reference sequence). J gave up 4 bases and V 5 bases, and 11 bases lay outside the gene matches. CDR3 region: CASSSGQGFAGNEKLFF. The CDR3 DNA follows: TGTGCCAGTAGTTCGGGACAGGGATTCGCGGGTAATGAAAAACTGTTTTTT.

The chain employs TRBV7-9 and TRBJ1-1; D call uncertain. This CDR3 has 11 residues. Per the germline V gene, CDR1 is SEHNR and CDR2 is FQNEAQ (reference sequence). Trimming stripped 5 bases from V and 8 bases from J, with 9 bases between. CDR3 residues: CASSEAQEAFF. For the CDR3, the DNA is TGTGCCAGCAGCGAGGCCCAGGAAGCTTTCTTT.

In nucleotides, the CDR3 is TGCAGCGCCCGCCAGGGACAGGGGGCGTCGGATACGCAGTATTTT. The encoded protein is CSARQGQGASDTQYF. The V and J genes are TRBV29-1 and TRBJ2-3, with 12 bases matching TRBD1. Germline V gene data show CDR1 as SQVTM and CDR2 as ANQGSEA. Trimming at V came to 7 bases and at J to 6 bases, leaving 11 bases not matched to a gene. The CDR3 contains 15 residues.

The chain joins TRBV28 to TRBJ2-3; TRBD2 agrees at 9 bases. From germline, CDR1 is MDHEN and CDR2 SYDVKM. Trimming at V came to 2 bases and at J to 0 bases, leaving 12 bases not matched to a gene. CDR3 length equals 19 residues. The CDR3 DNA reads as TGTGCCAGCAGTTTACCCATCGAGCGGGGGGTCGGGAGCACAGATACGCAGTATTTT. Protein: CASSLPIERGVGSTDTQYF. Supplemented by reference TRBV28 and TRBJ2-3, the full variable domain reads DVKVTQSSRYLVKRTGEKVFLECVQDMDHENMFWYRQDPGLGLRLIYFSYDVKMKEKGDIPEGYSVSREKKERFSLILESASTNQTSMYLCASSLPIERGVGSTDTQYFGPGTRLTVL.

Remarks on this clone: At one of its ends the junction is not consistent with the germline gene, which may arise from a read error. The chain joins TRBV25-1 to TRBJ1-1, with 7 nucleotides matching TRBD1. Germline lookup yields CDR1 MGHDK and CDR2 SYGVNS. This CDR3 has 15 residues. The CDR3 DNA reads as TGTGCCAGCAGTCCCACGGACAGGTCGAACGCTGAAGCTTTCTTT. Encoded protein: CASSPTDRSNAEAFF.

Worth noting for this clone: Additional DNA sequences in this sample encode the identical CDR3. The chain employs TRBV19 and TRBJ1-1; D is uncertain. Germline CDR1 reads LNHDA; CDR2 reads SQIVND (reference sequence). V dropped 5 bases and J dropped 4 bases, with 8 bases sitting between them. This CDR3 has 12 amino acids. Written as DNA, the CDR3 is TGTGCCAGTAGTCGAAGAGGCACTGAAGCTTTCTTT. Its protein product is CASSRRGTEAFF.